This is a list of T cell receptor beta chains from one sample in a study of blood T cell repertoires in COVID-19. TCRdb's table, derived via immunoSEQ multiplex PCR, lists solely in-frame clones and lacks some. Found here are roughly 200,000 clones, about 78% of them singletons; the top ten hold less than 7%. Source material: peripheral blood. Receptors originate from a woman aged 65 to 85 with acute or convalescent COVID-19. Each CDR3 is given with its conserved first and last residue. D genes are given only for firm matches. Clone size is given for some rows only: seen once, a few or many times, or a class if the clone is expanded.

size: .
J: TRBJ1-4
V: TRBV15
D: .
CDR3: CATSRAGSGDEKLFF
DNA: TGTGCCACCAGCAGAGCGGGGTCGGGGGATGAAAAACTGTTTTTT

size: .
J: TRBJ2-7
V: TRBV18
D: .
CDR3: CASSPVSGSYEQYF
DNA: TGTGCCAGCTCACCGGTCAGCGGTTCCTACGAGCAGTACTTC

size: few
J: TRBJ2-1
V: TRBV19
D: TRBD1
CDR3: CASTGTGVGNEQFF
DNA: TGTGCCAGTACCGGGACAGGGGTGGGCAATGAGCAGTTCTTC

size: .
J: TRBJ1-5
V: TRBV28
D: TRBD1
CDR3: CASSQDRTGVWKSNQPQHF
DNA: TGTGCCAGCAGTCAGGACCGGACAGGGGTTTGGAAGAGCAATCAGCCCCAGCATTTT

size: many
J: TRBJ1-2
V: TRBV30
D: .
CDR3: CAWSYLPDSAVGGYTF
DNA: TGTGCCTGGAGTTATCTGCCGGACAGTGCTGTAGGTGGCTACACCTTC

size: .
J: TRBJ2-7
V: TRBV3-1/TRBV3-2
D: TRBD2
CDR3: CASSLSGNYYEQYF
DNA: TGTGCCAGCAGCCTTAGCGGGAACTACTACGAGCAGTACTTC

size: .
J: TRBJ2-7
V: TRBV19
D: TRBD1
CDR3: CASSGTASSYEQYF
DNA: TGTGCCAGTAGTGGGACAGCCAGCTCCTACGAGCAGTACTTC

size: .
J: TRBJ2-1
V: TRBV11-2
D: TRBD2
CDR3: CASSPHPAGGSDNEQFF
DNA: TGTGCCAGCAGCCCCCACCCAGCGGGAGGGTCCGACAATGAGCAGTTCTTC

size: .
J: TRBJ1-2
V: TRBV4-1
D: TRBD1
CDR3: CASSQGDSQHYGYTF
DNA: TGCGCCAGCAGCCAAGGGGACAGCCAGCACTATGGCTACACCTTC

size: .
J: TRBJ2-7
V: TRBV3-1/TRBV3-2
D: .
CDR3: CASSQTHYEQYF
DNA: TGTGCCAGCAGCCAGACACATTACGAGCAGTACTTC

size: .
J: TRBJ2-5
V: TRBV6-5
D: .
CDR3: CASSYAGAETQYF
DNA: TGTGCCAGCAGTTACGCGGGGGCAGAGACCCAGTACTTC

size: .
J: TRBJ1-2
V: TRBV12-3/TRBV12-4
D: TRBD1
CDR3: CASSFQGADGYTF
DNA: TGTGCCAGCAGTTTTCAGGGGGCGGATGGCTACACCTTC

size: .
J: TRBJ2-3
V: TRBV27
D: TRBD2
CDR3: CASSLLLAASTDTQYF
DNA: TGTGCCAGCAGTTTACTGCTAGCGGCTAGCACAGATACGCAGTATTTT

size: few
J: TRBJ2-5
V: TRBV9
D: .
CDR3: CASSVGQRRSQETQYF
DNA: TGTGCCAGCAGCGTAGGCCAGCGGAGGAGCCAAGAGACCCAGTACTTC

size: .
J: TRBJ2-5
V: TRBV6-5
D: TRBD2
CDR3: CASSSPGLAGEETQYF
DNA: TGTGCCAGCAGTTCCCCGGGACTAGCGGGAGAGGAGACCCAGTACTTC

size: .
J: TRBJ2-1
V: TRBV3-1/TRBV3-2
D: .
CDR3: CASSQREYSYNEQFF
DNA: TGTGCCAGCAGCCAGAGGGAATACTCCTACAATGAGCAGTTCTTC

size: .
J: TRBJ1-1
V: TRBV2
D: .
CDR3: CASSPRGTEAFF
DNA: TGTGCCAGCAGTCCTAGGGGCACTGAAGCTTTCTTT

size: .
J: TRBJ2-7
V: TRBV5-1
D: TRBD2
CDR3: CASSVTSGVYEQYF
DNA: TGCGCCAGCAGCGTGACTAGCGGGGTCTACGAGCAGTACTTC

size: .
J: TRBJ1-2
V: TRBV30
D: TRBD1
CDR3: CAWNRDSINYGYTF
DNA: TGTGCCTGGAACCGGGACAGCATTAACTATGGCTACACCTTC

size: .
J: TRBJ2-1
V: TRBV29-1
D: .
CDR3: CSVELVALVHNEQFF
DNA: TGCAGCGTTGAACTAGTTGCGCTCGTCCACAATGAGCAGTTCTTC

size: .
J: TRBJ2-5
V: TRBV4-1
D: TRBD2
CDR3: CASSLEGVPGGPVGTQYF
DNA: TGCGCCAGCAGCCTTGAGGGGGTTCCGGGAGGGCCCGTCGGGACCCAGTACTTC

size: .
J: TRBJ2-7
V: TRBV10-3
D: TRBD2
CDR3: CAISGGGREQHEQYF
DNA: TGTGCCATCAGTGGAGGTGGGCGGGAGCAACACGAGCAGTACTTC

size: .
J: TRBJ2-4
V: TRBV12-5
D: .
CDR3: CASGLALAQGGNIQYF
DNA: TGTGCTAGTGGTTTGGCCCTTGCACAGGGTGGAAACATTCAGTACTTC

size: .
J: TRBJ2-1
V: TRBV7-9
D: TRBD2
CDR3: CASSECGTSGRGWEQFF
DNA: TGTGCCAGCAGCGAATGCGGGACTAGCGGGAGGGGATGGGAGCAGTTCTTC

size: .
J: TRBJ1-2
V: TRBV5-6
D: TRBD1
CDR3: CASSSGTGGFYGYTF
DNA: TGTGCCAGCAGTTCCGGGACAGGGGGATTCTATGGCTACACCTTC

size: few
J: TRBJ1-1
V: TRBV2
D: .
CDR3: CASSEAVGGYTEAFF
DNA: TGTGCCAGCAGTGAAGCAGTGGGGGGGTACACTGAAGCTTTCTTT

size: .
J: TRBJ1-1
V: TRBV5-1
D: .
CDR3: CASSLGGQNTEAFF
DNA: TGCGCCAGCAGCTTGGGGGGGCAGAACACTGAAGCTTTCTTT

size: .
J: TRBJ2-7
V: TRBV28
D: TRBD1
CDR3: CASKGQVYEQYF
DNA: TGTGCCAGCAAAGGACAGGTCTACGAGCAGTACTTC

size: .
J: TRBJ1-1
V: TRBV5-1
D: .
CDR3: CASSFRENTEAFF
DNA: TGCGCCAGCAGCTTTAGAGAGAACACTGAAGCTTTCTTT

size: .
J: TRBJ2-7
V: TRBV19
D: TRBD2
CDR3: CASSIVSGGSYEQYF
DNA: TGTGCCAGTAGTATAGTTAGCGGGGGCTCCTACGAGCAGTACTTC

size: .
J: TRBJ2-1
V: TRBV6-6
D: TRBD2
CDR3: CASSSGGSYNEQFF
DNA: TGTGCCAGCAGTAGCGGGGGCTCCTACAATGAGCAGTTCTTC

size: many
J: TRBJ2-7
V: TRBV27
D: TRBD1
CDR3: CASSPTGTATTYEQYF
DNA: TGTGCCAGCAGTCCCACCGGGACAGCCACCACCTACGAGCAGTACTTC

size: once
J: TRBJ2-4
V: TRBV29-1
D: TRBD2
CDR3: CSVDLRTSGSEAKNIQYF
DNA: TGCAGCGTTGATCTTAGGACTAGCGGGAGTGAGGCCAAAAACATTCAGTACTTC

size: .
J: TRBJ2-2
V: TRBV7-8
D: TRBD2
CDR3: CASSFLAGVVGELFF
DNA: TGTGCCAGCAGCTTCCTAGCGGGAGTGGTCGGGGAGCTGTTTTTT

size: .
J: TRBJ2-1
V: TRBV6-6
D: TRBD2
CDR3: CASSQQAGTYNEQFF
DNA: TGTGCCAGCAGCCAACAAGCGGGAACTTACAATGAGCAGTTCTTC

size: .
J: TRBJ2-7
V: TRBV2
D: TRBD1
CDR3: CASSLPGTDRIEQYF
DNA: TGTGCCAGCAGTCTTCCCGGGACAGACCGGATCGAGCAGTACTTC

size: .
J: TRBJ1-5
V: TRBV6-5
D: .
CDR3: CASSTGQYDQPQHF
DNA: TGTGCCAGCAGCACCGGACAGTACGATCAGCCCCAGCATTTT

size: .
J: TRBJ1-2
V: TRBV27
D: TRBD1
CDR3: CASSQTGDGGYTF
DNA: TGTGCCAGCAGTCAAACAGGGGATGGGGGCTACACCTTC

size: .
J: TRBJ2-1
V: TRBV10-2
D: TRBD2
CDR3: CASRGLAGNEQFF
DNA: TGCGCCAGCAGGGGACTAGCGGGTAATGAGCAGTTCTTC

size: .
J: TRBJ2-1
V: TRBV19
D: TRBD2
CDR3: CATLSLAGGYNEQFF
DNA: TGTGCCACCCTTTCACTAGCGGGAGGGTACAATGAGCAGTTCTTC

size: .
J: TRBJ2-3
V: TRBV9
D: TRBD2
CDR3: CASSAYTGTSGNTDTQYF
DNA: TGTGCCAGCAGCGCCTACACCGGGACTAGCGGGAACACAGATACGCAGTATTTT

size: .
J: TRBJ1-1
V: TRBV5-4
D: .
CDR3: CASSLGWTKNTEAFF
DNA: TGTGCCAGCAGCTTGGGGTGGACAAAGAACACTGAAGCTTTCTTT

size: .
J: TRBJ1-3
V: TRBV7-8
D: TRBD1
CDR3: CASSTGTGAGNTIYF
DNA: TGTGCCAGCAGCACCGGGACAGGAGCTGGAAACACCATATATTTT

size: .
J: TRBJ2-7
V: TRBV13
D: TRBD2
CDR3: CASSLVPSGRQLAEQYF
DNA: TGTGCCAGCAGCTTAGTCCCTAGCGGGAGACAGTTAGCCGAGCAGTACTTC

size: .
J: TRBJ1-4
V: TRBV28
D: .
CDR3: CASRRKTNEKLFF
DNA: TGTGCCAGCAGGCGGAAGACTAATGAAAAACTGTTTTTT

size: .
J: TRBJ2-7
V: TRBV12-3/TRBV12-4
D: .
CDR3: CASSLGSGEQYF
DNA: TGTGCCAGCAGTTTAGGGTCGGGGGAGCAGTACTTC

size: few
J: TRBJ1-1
V: TRBV20-1
D: .
CDR3: CSAIYTEAFF
DNA: TGCAGTGCTATATACACTGAAGCTTTCTTT

size: .
J: TRBJ2-2
V: TRBV2
D: .
CDR3: CASSGTGFANTGELFF
DNA: TGTGCCAGCAGTGGAACGGGGTTCGCGAACACCGGGGAGCTGTTTTTT

size: .
J: TRBJ2-5
V: TRBV28
D: TRBD2
CDR3: CASRPSGRRAETQYF
DNA: TGTGCCAGCAGACCAAGCGGGAGGCGGGCAGAGACCCAGTACTTC

size: .
J: TRBJ2-6
V: TRBV28
D: .
CDR3: CASSWGVGANVLTF
DNA: TGTGCCAGCAGTTGGGGGGTCGGGGCCAACGTCCTGACTTTC

size: .
J: TRBJ2-1
V: TRBV7-9
D: .
CDR3: CASSFRTGRSYNEQFF
DNA: TGTGCCAGCAGCTTTCGGACGGGAAGGTCCTACAATGAGCAGTTCTTC

size: .
J: TRBJ2-1
V: TRBV7-9
D: .
CDR3: CASSPGGGVGRGVNEQFF
DNA: TGTGCCAGCAGCCCAGGGGGAGGAGTCGGGAGAGGGGTAAATGAGCAGTTCTTC

size: once
J: TRBJ1-4
V: TRBV28
D: .
CDR3: CASSTPETAKGEKLFF
DNA: TGTGCCAGCAGCACCCCTGAGACAGCAAAGGGGGAAAAACTGTTTTTT

size: .
J: TRBJ2-1
V: TRBV25-1
D: .
CDR3: CASSATWDDRQFF
DNA: TGTGCCAGCAGTGCAACTTGGGATGACAGGCAGTTCTTC